The clone carrying this T cell receptor beta chain was counted only a few times. This record comes from a study of T cells in Graves' hyperthyroidism and ophthalmopathy. Overall study context: Blood was drawn when the patient was first diagnosed and still untreated.

Amplified TCR beta CDR3 regions derived from RNA transcripts. Researchers ran a first-round RT-PCR on the TCR CDR3 using the HTBI primer set. MiXCR, applied by TCRdb to the multiplex PCR reads, yields one record per CDR3 protein. Of roughly 840,000 distinct CDR3 sequences listed, around 39% were seen once; the top ten hold around 10%. Looked up from germline, CDR1 is SGDLS and CDR2 is YYNGEE. The CDR3 spans 16 residues. J lost 6 bases, V lost 4 bases, and 12 bases had no gene match. The chain has TRBV9 and TRBJ2-2; TRBD1 aligns across 7 bases. Sequences were obtained from blood. This TCR came from a man between 18 and 29 years old with Graves' hyperthyroidism. The CDR3 DNA follows: TGTGCCAGCAGCCCGAGACAGGGTACGGATTCCGGGGAGCTGTTTTTT. This translates into CASSPRQGTDSGELFF.